The following is a TCR beta chain sequence with its context. These data come from a study of control samples from healthy donors and cancer patients. Germline CDR1 and CDR2: SGHVS and FQNEAQ. The CDR3 has 16 residues. Trimming took 5 bases from V and 7 from J; bases not matched to a gene: 8. Only in-frame clones appear in the TCRdb table, and some are missing; sequencing was by immunoSEQ multiplex PCR. The sample lists about 220,000 clones, around 94% occurring once. The sequence was collected from a man aged 45-65 years in good health. The chain joins TRBV7-8 to TRBJ1-6; 10 bases fit TRBD1. Sequences were obtained from blood. CDR3 amino acids: CASSPGQGVGNSPLHF. The CDR3 bases are TGTGCCAGCAGCCCCGGACAGGGGGTCGGGAATTCACCCCTCCACTTT. Supplemented by reference TRBV7-8 and TRBJ1-6, the full variable domain reads GAGVSQSPRYKVAKRGQDVALRCDPISGHVSLFWYQQALGQGPEFLTYFQNEAQLDKSGLPSDRFFAERPEGSVSTLKIQRTQQEDSAVYLCASSPGQGVGNSPLHFGNGTRLTVT.